What follows are 4 T cell receptor beta chains derived from one specimen sequenced in a study of blood T cell repertoires in COVID-19. The protocol was immunoSEQ multiplex PCR, while the TCRdb copy is restricted to in-frame clones and leaves out a portion. In the table there are around 270,000 clones, around nine tenths of which are singletons. Sample: PBMCs or T cells enriched from blood (not recorded which). The receptors stem from a woman in her thirties or forties who had been exposed to COVID-19.

This clone was counted between two and nine times. The rearrangement uses TRBV15 and TRBJ2-1, with no clear D. Trimming cost V 0 bases and J 2 bases, with 11 bases left between them. The V gene's germline CDR1 is LNHNV and CDR2 YYDKDF (reference sequence). This CDR3 has 16 residues. The CDR3 here is CATSRDVSEPYNEQFF. The CDR3, as DNA: TGTGCCACCAGCAGAGATGTAAGCGAGCCCTACAATGAGCAGTTCTTC.

The chain joins TRBV12-3 or TRBV12-4 to TRBJ1-4, with TRBD1 as a possible D gene (6 bases). The CDR3 runs to 13 residues. Trimming left V 2 bases short and J 7 bases short, with 8 bases between. The CDR3 DNA follows: TGTGCCAGCAGTTTACGAGGGGGTGAAAAACTGTTTTTT. Protein sequence: CASSLRGGEKLFF.

This clone was detected only a few times. The chain recombines TRBV7-9 with TRBJ2-7; no firm D call. The CDR3 consists of 12 residues. V lost 5 bases, J lost 5 bases, and 10 bases lay in between. Germline loops: CDR1 SEHNR, CDR2 FQNEAQ (reference sequence). CDR3 sequence (DNA): TGTGCCAGCAGCCACGGAGATCACGAGCAGTACTTC. Its protein product is CASSHGDHEQYF.

The chain carries TRBV27 and TRBJ1-4; D possibly corresponds to TRBD1 (6 bases). CDR1 is MNHEY, CDR2 SMNVEV, per germline (reference sequence). The CDR3 length is 15 residues. V was pared by 2 bases and J by 6 bases, with 13 bases between. This CDR3 reads CASSLKGVWDEKLFF. The CDR3 nucleotides are TGTGCCAGCAGTTTAAAGGGGGTTTGGGATGAAAAACTGTTTTTT.